These T cell receptor beta chains were read from a single sample in a study of shared clonotypes between healthy human individuals. The assay was immunoSEQ multiplex PCR, and TCRdb's table has in-frame clones only and misses some. The table shows 600,000 to 750,000 clones, with less than 80% occurring only once. The sequenced material came from memory CD4+ T cells sorted from blood. The receptors derive from a young woman in good health. Both conserved end residues are part of each CDR3. The D gene is left open where the match is weak. The listing skips clone size in some rows; elsewhere it reads once, few, many or a size class.

D gene | J gene | clone size | V gene | CDR3 DNA | CDR3 protein
TRBD2 | TRBJ2-3 | . | TRBV6-5 | TGTGCCAGCAGTTACTCGGGCCTAGCGGGAGATACGCAGTATTTT | CASSYSGLAGDTQYF
. | TRBJ2-7 | . | TRBV6-5 | TGTGCCAGCAGTTACTCGTCCGGGGGTGTATACGAGCAGTACTTC | CASSYSSGGVYEQYF
. | TRBJ2-7 | . | TRBV5-1 | TGCGCCAGCAGCTTGGTCTCCAGCGGAGCCTACGAGCAGTACTTC | CASSLVSSGAYEQYF
TRBD1 | TRBJ1-2 | . | TRBV7-2 | TGTGCCAGCAGCTTGAGCCAGGGGGACTATGGCTACACCTTC | CASSLSQGDYGYTF
. | TRBJ2-7 | . | TRBV18 | TGTGCCAGCTCACTCCAGTCCTACGAGCAGTACTTC | CASSLQSYEQYF
TRBD1 | TRBJ1-1 | . | TRBV27 | TGTGCCAGCAGTCCCAGGACAGGGGGAAGGAACACTGAAGCTTTCTTT | CASSPRTGGRNTEAFF
TRBD2 | TRBJ2-7 | . | TRBV6-1 | TGTGCCAGCAGTGAAAAGGGGAGACTAGCGGTAACCTACGAGCAGTACTTC | CASSEKGRLAVTYEQYF
. | TRBJ2-6 | . | TRBV2 | TGTGCCAGCGATACTGGTGCTGGGGCCAACGTCCTGACTTTC | CASDTGAGANVLTF
TRBD1 | TRBJ2-5 | few | TRBV7-6 | TGTGCCAGCAGCTTACGACAGGGTGGGGAGACCCAGTACTTC | CASSLRQGGETQYF
. | TRBJ2-1 | . | TRBV28 | TGTGCCAGCAAGTTGACGACCTCCTACAATGAGCAGTTCTTC | CASKLTTSYNEQFF
TRBD2 | TRBJ2-2 | . | TRBV4-2 | TGTGCCAGCAGCTTGGGGGTAGCGGGAGTTGTCACCGGGGAGCTGTTTTTT | CASSLGVAGVVTGELFF
. | TRBJ1-3 | . | TRBV20-1 | TGCAGTGCGGGGGCTGGAAACACCATATATTTT | CSAGAGNTIYF
TRBD2 | TRBJ2-1 | . | TRBV30 | TGTGCCTGGAGTCACCCCTCTTGGGCTAGCGGGAGTGGATACAATGAGCAGTTCTTC | CAWSHPSWASGSGYNEQFF
. | TRBJ2-2 | few | TRBV5-1 | TGCGCCTCACGGGGAGGCAACACCGGGGAGCTGTTTTTT | CASRGGNTGELFF
. | TRBJ1-1 | many | TRBV7-2 | TGTGCCAGCAGCCCCCAGAGGGACACTGAAGCTTTCTTT | CASSPQRDTEAFF
. | TRBJ2-4 | . | TRBV7-2 | TGTGCCAGCAGCCAACAGGGGGGGCTAGCCAAAAACATTCAGTACTTC | CASSQQGGLAKNIQYF
. | TRBJ1-2 | . | TRBV18 | TGTGCCAGCTCACCACCTCTCGGCCAACGGTATGGCTACACCTTC | CASSPPLGQRYGYTF
. | TRBJ2-2 | . | TRBV11-2 | TGTGCCAGCAGCTGGGAACTAGCCGCGAACACCGGGGAGCTGTTTTTT | CASSWELAANTGELFF
. | TRBJ2-7 | few | TRBV28 | TGTGCCAGCCGATCATCGGGCGCGGCGTACGAGCAGTACTTC | CASRSSGAAYEQYF
TRBD1 | TRBJ2-7 | . | TRBV19 | TGTGCCAGTAGTCCCCGCCCTCGACAGGGGGTCTACGAGCAGTACTTC | CASSPRPRQGVYEQYF
. | TRBJ1-4 | . | TRBV5-1 | TGCGCCAGCAGCAGGACGCCGGGGGTTGGTGAAAAACTGTTTTTT | CASSRTPGVGEKLFF
. | TRBJ2-7 | once | TRBV5-6 | TGTGCCAGCAGCTTGTATGGGGGGACCTCCTCCTACGAGCAGTACTTC | CASSLYGGTSSYEQYF
. | TRBJ1-2 | . | TRBV27 | TGTGCCAGCAGTTCCGACAGGAACGGAGGAAACTATGGCTACACCTTC | CASSSDRNGGNYGYTF
TRBD2 | TRBJ2-1 | . | TRBV7-8 | TGTGCCAGCAGCTTACTCATAGCGGGAGGTTTCAGAAGCTCCTACAATGAGCAGTTCTTC | CASSLLIAGGFRSSYNEQFF
TRBD1 | TRBJ1-2 | . | TRBV19 | TGTGCCAGTGGATCCGGGACAGGGTACTATGGCTACACCTTC | CASGSGTGYYGYTF
. | TRBJ2-2 | . | TRBV7-6 | TGTGCCAGCAGCTTGAAGCAGGGGGGCACCGGGGAGCTGTTTTTT | CASSLKQGGTGELFF
. | TRBJ2-7 | . | TRBV18 | TGTGCCAGCTCACCCCCACGGGCCTCGGGTATCTACGAGCAGTACTTC | CASSPPRASGIYEQYF
TRBD1 | TRBJ2-2 | . | TRBV4-1 | TGCGCCAGCAGCCAACCCCGACAGGGATGGTACACCGGGGAGCTGTTTTTT | CASSQPRQGWYTGELFF
. | TRBJ2-4 | many | TRBV27 | TGTGCCAGCAGTTTGTTGGGTACCAAAAACATTCAGTACTTC | CASSLLGTKNIQYF
. | TRBJ1-1 | . | TRBV11-2 | TGTGCCAGCAGCCCTAACGCCCGAGGGGGGCGAAATGAAGCTTTCTTT | CASSPNARGGRNEAFF
TRBD1 | TRBJ1-5 | . | TRBV23-1 | TGCGCCAGCAGTCCCCGACAGGGTTGCAATCAGCCCCAGCATTTT | CASSPRQGCNQPQHF
. | TRBJ1-3 | . | TRBV30 | TGTGCCTGGAGTGAGGGCAACTCTGGAAACACCATATATTTT | CAWSEGNSGNTIYF
. | TRBJ1-4 | . | TRBV2 | TGTGCCACCACAAGGGGGATTGACGAAAAACTGTTTTTT | CATTRGIDEKLFF
TRBD2 | TRBJ2-4 | . | TRBV30 | TGTGCCTGGGCCCCGGGGGGTGTTGGAAACATTCAGTACTTC | CAWAPGGVGNIQYF
. | TRBJ1-3 | . | TRBV28 | TGTGCCAGCAATCGGGCCCTTGGAAACACCATATATTTT | CASNRALGNTIYF
. | TRBJ1-1 | once | TRBV19 | TGTGCCAGTAGTCCGACTAGTCCGAACACTGAAGCTTTCTTT | CASSPTSPNTEAFF
. | TRBJ1-1 | . | TRBV7-2 | TGTGCCAGCAGCTTAGAGGGGGTGATGAACACTGAAGCTTTCTTT | CASSLEGVMNTEAFF
. | TRBJ2-1 | . | TRBV5-1 | TGCGCCAGCAGCTTGGCTGAGTCCTACAATGAGCAGTTCTTC | CASSLAESYNEQFF
TRBD1 | TRBJ2-7 | . | TRBV6-1 | TGTGCCAGCAGGCCTTACAGGGGATCCTACGAGCAGTACTTC | CASRPYRGSYEQYF
. | TRBJ1-4 | . | TRBV9 | TGTGCCAGCAGCCTGGACGGAATCAATGAAAAACTGTTTTTT | CASSLDGINEKLFF
. | TRBJ2-1 | . | TRBV5-1 | TGCGCCAGCAGCCTGGAGGGCTACAACAATGAGCAGTTCTTC | CASSLEGYNNEQFF
TRBD1 | TRBJ2-7 | . | TRBV28 | TGTGCCAGCAGTTTAGCCGACAGGGCTATTCGGTACGAGCAGTACTTC | CASSLADRAIRYEQYF
. | TRBJ1-3 | . | TRBV10-3 | TGTGCCATCACAACAGACCCTGGAAACACCATATATTTT | CAITTDPGNTIYF
. | TRBJ2-7 | . | TRBV5-1 | TGCGCCAGCAGCCAGGGGAACTCCTACGAGCAGTACTTC | CASSQGNSYEQYF
. | TRBJ2-2 | . | TRBV6-1 | TGTGCCAGCAGTGCGTCACAGGCGCGGATCACCGGGGAGCTGTTTTTT | CASSASQARITGELFF
. | TRBJ2-1 | . | TRBV11-2 | TGTGCCAGCAGCCAGTCCCCTAGCTCCTACAATGAGCAGTTCTTC | CASSQSPSSYNEQFF
TRBD1 | TRBJ1-2 | once | TRBV18 | TGTGCCAGCTCACCCGGACAGGCTCTATGGGGCTATGGCTACACCTTC | CASSPGQALWGYGYTF
TRBD1 | TRBJ1-6 | . | TRBV28 | TGTGCCAGCGACGTGACAGGGAGTAATTCACCCCTCCACTTT | CASDVTGSNSPLHF
TRBD1 | TRBJ2-5 | . | TRBV6-5 | TGTGCCAGCAGACAACAGGGACAGACAAGCCAGTACTTC | CASRQQGQTSQYF
. | TRBJ2-7 | once | TRBV6-4 | TGTGCCAGCAATAACTGTTCCTACGAGCAGTACTTC | CASNNCSYEQYF
TRBD2 | TRBJ2-1 | . | TRBV11-3 | TGTGCCAGCAGCTCGGGACTAGCGGGCAATGAGCAGTTCTTC | CASSSGLAGNEQFF
TRBD2 | TRBJ2-2 | . | TRBV19 | TGTGCCAGTAGTACTGCGCGGGAGGGCACCGGGGAGCTGTTTTTT | CASSTAREGTGELFF